This T cell receptor beta chain comes out of a study of blood T cells in healthy people across ages (dated by TCRdb to the mid-2010s). As for the study more broadly: In model experiments, roughly one uniquely barcoded TCR beta cDNA molecule per two T cells was captured by template switching. Age-related changes in TCR beta repertoire diversity were measured in the study by deep sequencing normalized with unique cDNA molecular identifiers. The donors were divided into four age groups: young (average about 15 years), middle-aged (approximately 39), aged (under 70) and long-lived (roughly 86). Donors of different ages were randomly distributed across sequencing lanes to avoid experimental bias. Using the same blood draw, the study looked at two additional independent replicas of 1 million unique cDNA reads for two donors, one aged 18 to 30 and the other aged 80 or older. The paper as a whole reports these results and caveats: Because profiling used bulk unsorted PBMCs, naive and antigen-experienced compartments could not be compared conclusively. Donor CMV infection status was unknown, potentially confounding age-related changes in expanded clonotypes. Observed TCR beta diversity correlated strongly with the percentage of naive T cells measured by flow cytometry. The long-lived group showed more naive CD4+ T cells, fewer expanded clones and increased TCR diversity than the aged group, suggesting age selection. Estimates of total diversity from one million sequenced T cells were regarded as lower bounds and underestimates. Observed TCR beta diversity per million T cells fell roughly linearly with age, and a significant reduction was already apparent by age around 44.

Systemically healthy Caucasian individuals from Russia, some 36 in total and aged roughly 6 to 100 years, were included as donors. Each donor gave 9.5 to 10 milliliters of peripheral blood, drawn into EDTA-treated Vacutainer tubes. Ficoll-Paque density-gradient centrifugation was used to isolate PBMCs, with at least 6.5 million per sample. Trizol reagent was used to extract total RNA from PBMCs, with at least 6 micrograms per sample. The percentages of naive CD45RAhigh/CD27high T cells were determined by flow cytometry on a PBMC aliquot from every donor. The library was made by 5' RACE. The instrument given in TCRdb is Illumina HiSeq 2500. A second PCR of about 7 to 12 cycles was run with a J-beta primer mix and a sample-barcoded 5' primer. A template-switch 5' adaptor carrying 12 random nucleotides introduced a unique molecular identifier onto each TCR beta cDNA molecule. At least 2.5 million CDR3-containing paired-end reads were obtained from each sample. First-strand cDNA was synthesized from all RNA with the Mint cDNA synthesis kit, primed by a TRBC-specific oligonucleotide. Following uracil-DNA glycosylase treatment, a first 18-cycle PCR with universal primers M1SS and BC2_uni_R was performed on all cDNA. The paper's processing steps were these. Each sample was normalized by randomly selecting 1 million high-quality reads, each carrying a distinct molecular identifier. Instead of being binned into consensus sequences, reads that shared molecular identifiers were thrown out. CDR3 identification, clonotype clustering and error correction used MiTCR with a Q25 quality threshold and the strictest error-elimination algorithm. A nonparametric unseen species model with Euler transformation was used to estimate lower-bound total TCR beta diversity. TCRdb reran the public reads through fastp at Q25 and MiXCR, keeping productive beta chains. Merged by CDR3 protein, the rows form single entries marked with the most common genes and DNA. Here the V and J calls rest on TCRdb's processing, not on the authors' analysis. This sample has fewer than 950,000 distinct CDR3 sequences in its table, and roughly 50% of those were observed once. Together, the top ten hold approximately 40% of the sample.

This clonotype was found once. This receptor's antigen is unknown. There are no base qualities to consult, and no much larger clone falls within one base. One read alone is a weak basis. Germline trimming: 6 bases from V, 14 bases from J; junction bases outside gene matches: 20. The CDR1 and CDR2 encoded by the germline V gene are MNHEY and SVGAGI. Inclusive of the bounding cysteine and phenylalanine, the CDR3 is 15 residues long. Only the CDR3 portion is preserved as DNA: 45 bases, with reading frame beginning at the first base. This sequence originates from a man older than 75 in good health. The material sequenced was blood. The chain joins TRBV6-5 to TRBJ2-3, and 7 junctional nucleotides match TRBD2. The sequenced DNA is TGTGCCAGCAGATCCCTGGCGGGAGATCGTAGATACGCGTATTTT. Translated, this is CASRSLAGDRRYAYF.